These T cell receptor beta chains were read from a single sample in a study of control samples from healthy donors and cancer patients. Libraries were prepared by immunoSEQ multiplex PCR; TCRdb keeps only in-frame clonotypes and omits some of them. The table shows about 130,000 clones, with about 88% occurring only once. Sample: blood. The receptors come from a man between 45 and 60 years old in good health. The CDR3 runs from the conserved cysteine through the conserved F or W. D genes are given only for firm matches. Clone size appears in some rows only: once, few, many, or a class for an expanded clone.

abundance	v_gene	d_gene	j_gene	CDR3aa	CDR3nt
-	TRBV7-9	-	TRBJ2-7	CASSFEGEQYF	TGTGCCAGCAGCTTCGAAGGCGAGCAGTACTTC
few	TRBV2	-	TRBJ1-6	CASRMGGLVDSPLHF	TGTGCCAGCAGAATGGGAGGGTTAGTTGATTCACCCCTCCACTTT
-	TRBV24-1	-	TRBJ2-5	CATSDSREAETQYF	TGTGCCACCAGTGACTCCAGGGAAGCGGAGACCCAGTACTTC
few	TRBV28	TRBD1	TRBJ2-7	CATRTGQRYEQYF	TGTGCCACCAGGACGGGACAGAGGTACGAGCAGTACTTC
-	TRBV24-1	TRBD1	TRBJ1-4	CATSASETGGDEKLFF	TGTGCCACCAGTGCCTCTGAGACAGGGGGCGATGAAAAACTGTTTTTT
-	TRBV30	TRBD2	TRBJ2-6	CACSGGASGANVLTF	TGTGCCTGCAGCGGGGGGGCTTCTGGGGCCAACGTCCTGACTTTC
-	TRBV6-5	-	TRBJ1-1	CASSYSGWGNTEAFF	TGTGCCAGCAGTTACTCAGGGTGGGGGAACACTGAAGCTTTCTTT
-	TRBV6-5	-	TRBJ1-1	CASSSFTEAFF	TGTGCCAGCAGTAGCTTCACTGAAGCTTTCTTT
-	TRBV12-5	TRBD1	TRBJ1-2	CASGLDTLSGTGKGNYTF	TGTGCTAGTGGTTTGGACACTCTCTCCGGGACAGGGAAGGGAAACTACACCTTC
-	TRBV28	-	TRBJ1-2	CASSFPDSTYGYTF	TGTGCCAGCAGTTTCCCGGACAGTACCTATGGCTACACCTTC
-	TRBV14	-	TRBJ1-1	CASRSGQTNTEAFF	TGTGCCAGCAGGTCAGGACAGACGAACACTGAAGCTTTCTTT
-	TRBV28	-	TRBJ1-5	CASSKRQPQHF	TGTGCCAGCAGCAAGAGGCAGCCCCAGCATTTT
-	TRBV4-1	TRBD1	TRBJ2-3	CASQGVMRASTDTQYF	TGCGCCAGCCAGGGGGTCATGAGGGCTAGCACAGATACGCAGTATTTT
-	TRBV7-3	TRBD1	TRBJ2-5	CASSSDRVSTQYF	TGTGCCAGCAGCTCAGACAGGGTTTCGACCCAGTACTTC
-	TRBV12-3/TRBV12-4	-	TRBJ2-2	CASIQTNTGELFF	TGTGCCAGCATACAGACGAACACCGGGGAGCTGTTTTTT
few	TRBV7-9	-	TRBJ1-1	CASSFTWGTEAFF	TGTGCCAGCAGCTTCACATGGGGGACTGAAGCTTTCTTT
-	TRBV4-1	-	TRBJ2-7	CASSQDGVYEQYF	TGCGCCAGCAGCCAAGATGGAGTTTACGAGCAGTACTTC
once	TRBV7-2	-	TRBJ1-2	CASSLDNLYGYTF	TGTGCCAGCAGCTTAGATAATCTCTATGGCTACACCTTC
-	TRBV2	-	TRBJ1-6	CASSVLALNSPLHF	TGTGCCAGCAGTGTTTTGGCCCTTAATTCACCCCTCCACTTT
-	TRBV25-1	-	TRBJ2-5	CAIGGSLGWETQYF	TGTGCCATCGGGGGTAGCCTTGGATGGGAGACCCAGTACTTC
-	TRBV3-1/TRBV3-2	-	TRBJ1-5	CASSSGNSNQPQHF	TGTGCCAGCAGCTCTGGCAATAGCAATCAGCCCCAGCATTTT
-	TRBV4-1	-	TRBJ2-7	CASSSWGADEQYF	TGCGCCAGCAGCTCGTGGGGGGCGGACGAGCAGTACTTC
-	TRBV4-1	-	TRBJ1-2	CASSQSSVRGYRYTF	TGCGCCAGCAGCCAGTCCTCTGTGAGGGGCTATCGCTACACCTTC
-	TRBV2	TRBD1	TRBJ1-5	CASSEGTVYQPQHF	TGTGCCAGCAGTGAGGGGACAGTCTATCAGCCCCAGCATTTT
-	TRBV19	-	TRBJ1-5	CASTTGSRGNQPQHF	TGTGCCAGTACTACAGGGTCGCGGGGCAATCAGCCCCAGCATTTT